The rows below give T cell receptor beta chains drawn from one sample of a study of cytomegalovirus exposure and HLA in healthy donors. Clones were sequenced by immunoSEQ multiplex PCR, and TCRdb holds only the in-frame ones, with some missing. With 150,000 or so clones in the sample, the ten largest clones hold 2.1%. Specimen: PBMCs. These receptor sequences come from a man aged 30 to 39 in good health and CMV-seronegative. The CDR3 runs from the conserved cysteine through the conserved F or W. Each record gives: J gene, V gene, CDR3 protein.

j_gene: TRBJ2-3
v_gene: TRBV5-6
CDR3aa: CASSPGLAPDTQYF

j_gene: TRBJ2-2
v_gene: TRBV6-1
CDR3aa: CASGVGTGDTGELFF

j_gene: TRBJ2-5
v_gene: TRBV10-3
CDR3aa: CAISESGGGAETQYF

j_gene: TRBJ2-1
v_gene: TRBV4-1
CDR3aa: CASSQEWRGLADNEQFF

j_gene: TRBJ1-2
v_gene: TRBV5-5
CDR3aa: CASSWGPYANYGYTF

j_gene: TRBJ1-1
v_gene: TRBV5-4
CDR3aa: CASSPGGDRGRGAFF

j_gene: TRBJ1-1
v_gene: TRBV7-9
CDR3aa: CASSRYGAAEAFF

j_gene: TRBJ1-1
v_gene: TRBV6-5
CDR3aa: CASSYGAGLTEAFF

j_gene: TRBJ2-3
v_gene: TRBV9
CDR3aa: CASSVGFPPEGTDTQYF

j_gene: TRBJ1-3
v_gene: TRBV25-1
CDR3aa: CASRDKGDSGNTIYF

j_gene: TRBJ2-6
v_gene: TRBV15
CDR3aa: CATSRGELTGANVLTF

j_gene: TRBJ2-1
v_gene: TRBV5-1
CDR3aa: CASSNSGGYNEQFF

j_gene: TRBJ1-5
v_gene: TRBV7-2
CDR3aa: CASSLRQGYQPQHF

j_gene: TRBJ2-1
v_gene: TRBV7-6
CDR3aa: CASSPTGTSGYNEQFF

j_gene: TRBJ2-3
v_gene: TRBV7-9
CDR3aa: CASSLTRARTDTQYF

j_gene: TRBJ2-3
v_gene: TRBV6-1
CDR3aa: CASSEFGAGGKITDTQYF

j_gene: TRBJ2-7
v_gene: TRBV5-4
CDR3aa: CASSRPGQESYEQYF

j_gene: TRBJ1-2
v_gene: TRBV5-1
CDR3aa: CASRATSGVYGYTF

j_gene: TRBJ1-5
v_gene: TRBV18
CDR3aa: CASSPGGDSQSNQPQHF

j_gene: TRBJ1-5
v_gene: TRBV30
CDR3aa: CAWSLRGQLQPQHF

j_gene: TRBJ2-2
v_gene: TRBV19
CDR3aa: CASSKRQGYTGELFF

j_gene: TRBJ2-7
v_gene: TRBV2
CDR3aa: CASSPGQGLSYEQYF

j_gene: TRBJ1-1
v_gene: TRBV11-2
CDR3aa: CASSSLGGPGFYGEAFF

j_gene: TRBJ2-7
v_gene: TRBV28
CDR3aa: CASSFYPGQGIYEQYF

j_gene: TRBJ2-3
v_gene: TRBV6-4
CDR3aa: CASSDRGSSTDTQYF

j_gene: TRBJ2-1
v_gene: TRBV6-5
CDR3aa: CASRGLAYNEQFF

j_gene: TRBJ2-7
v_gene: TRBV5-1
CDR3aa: CASSLNRLDEQYF

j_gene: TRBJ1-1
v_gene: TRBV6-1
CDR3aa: CASSEPGQGYNTEAFF

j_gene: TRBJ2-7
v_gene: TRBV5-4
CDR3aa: CASRGTSYEQYF

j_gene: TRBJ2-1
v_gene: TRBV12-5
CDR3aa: CASGNRDRAYNEQFF

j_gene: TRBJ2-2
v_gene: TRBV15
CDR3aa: CATSRGTSGTTGELFF

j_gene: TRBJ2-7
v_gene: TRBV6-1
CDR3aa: CASSEEGSGSYEQYF

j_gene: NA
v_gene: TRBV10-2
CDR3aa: CASSESASQNEQYF

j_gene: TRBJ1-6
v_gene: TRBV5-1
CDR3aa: CASSLTATAPNSPLHF

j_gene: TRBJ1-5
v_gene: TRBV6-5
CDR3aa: CASNRGVGQPQHF

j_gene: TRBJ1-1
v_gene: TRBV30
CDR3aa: CAWGRTGGWTEAFF

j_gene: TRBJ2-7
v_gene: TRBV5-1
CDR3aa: CASSPIPGEEQYF

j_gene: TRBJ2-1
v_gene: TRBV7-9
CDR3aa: CASSLQGNEQFF

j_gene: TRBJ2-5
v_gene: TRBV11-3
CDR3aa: CASSLESQETQYF

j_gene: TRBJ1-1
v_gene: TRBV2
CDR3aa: CATTSEGGTEAFF

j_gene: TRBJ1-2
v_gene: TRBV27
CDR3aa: CASSLSGGLIGYGYTF

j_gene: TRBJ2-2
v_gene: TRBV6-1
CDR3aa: CASIWGQVDTGELFF

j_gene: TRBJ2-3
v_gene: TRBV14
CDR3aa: CASSQEGLRDRTDTQYF

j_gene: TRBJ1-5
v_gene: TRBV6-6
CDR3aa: CASSYGGRNQPQHF

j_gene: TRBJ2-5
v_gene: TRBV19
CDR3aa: CASSFPGGETQYF

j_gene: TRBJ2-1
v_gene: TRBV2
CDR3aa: CASSLTGNEQFF

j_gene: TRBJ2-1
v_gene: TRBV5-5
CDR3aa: CASSLEYGGHNEQFF

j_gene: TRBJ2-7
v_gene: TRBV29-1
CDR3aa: CSVEDGGTYEQYF

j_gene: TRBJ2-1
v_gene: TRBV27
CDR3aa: CASTQISGSYEQFF

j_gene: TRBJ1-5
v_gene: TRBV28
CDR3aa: CASSPNAGDQPQHF